The next 4 T cell receptor beta chains were all read from a single sample in a study of siplizumab effects on memory and regulatory T cells. Clones were sequenced by immunoSEQ multiplex PCR, and TCRdb holds only the in-frame ones, with some missing. Of more than 95,000 clones in the sample, under 95% were seen once. Input material: CD4+ T cells sorted from blood. These receptors were collected from a human donor in good health.

The chain links TRBV30 to TRBJ1-1, with 7 positions matching TRBD1. The CDR3 has 12 amino acids. Germline V CDR1 and CDR2: GTSNPN, SVGIG (reference sequence). Trimming took 4 bases from V and 4 from J; bases not matched to a gene: 3. The CDR3 DNA is TGTGCCTGGACAGGGGGGAGCACTGAAGCTTTCTTT. This sequence encodes CAWTGGSTEAFF.

The chain recombines TRBV7-3 with TRBJ1-2; D uncertain. V was cut by 5 bases and J by 2 bases, with 9 bases left in between. The CDR3 loop spans 13 amino acids. Germline CDR1 and CDR2: SGHTA and FQGTGA. This CDR3 is CASSPDKNYGYTF. The CDR3 DNA sequence: TGTGCCAGCAGCCCCGACAAGAACTATGGCTACACCTTC.

The rearrangement joins TRBV11-3 to TRBJ1-2, with 12 bases lining up with TRBD1. The ends lost 5 bases at V and 8 bases at J; junction bases unmatched: 3. CDR3 size: 13 residues. In germline, CDR1 is SGHNT, CDR2 YENEEA. CDR3 DNA: TGTGCCAGCAGCCGGGACAGGGGGCAAGGCTACACCTTC. Its translation is CASSRDRGQGYTF.

Notes on this clone: Other nucleotide sequences in the sample specify the same CDR3. The chain recombines TRBV5-1 with TRBJ2-7, with 10 bases matching TRBD1. V lost 0 bases, J lost 1 base, and 1 base stayed unmatched. Germline V CDR1 and CDR2: SGHRS, YFSETQ. This CDR3 comprises 15 residues. The CDR3 DNA is TGCGCCAGCAGCTTGGGACAGGGGGCTTCCTACGAGCAGTACTTC. Its protein product is CASSLGQGASYEQYF.